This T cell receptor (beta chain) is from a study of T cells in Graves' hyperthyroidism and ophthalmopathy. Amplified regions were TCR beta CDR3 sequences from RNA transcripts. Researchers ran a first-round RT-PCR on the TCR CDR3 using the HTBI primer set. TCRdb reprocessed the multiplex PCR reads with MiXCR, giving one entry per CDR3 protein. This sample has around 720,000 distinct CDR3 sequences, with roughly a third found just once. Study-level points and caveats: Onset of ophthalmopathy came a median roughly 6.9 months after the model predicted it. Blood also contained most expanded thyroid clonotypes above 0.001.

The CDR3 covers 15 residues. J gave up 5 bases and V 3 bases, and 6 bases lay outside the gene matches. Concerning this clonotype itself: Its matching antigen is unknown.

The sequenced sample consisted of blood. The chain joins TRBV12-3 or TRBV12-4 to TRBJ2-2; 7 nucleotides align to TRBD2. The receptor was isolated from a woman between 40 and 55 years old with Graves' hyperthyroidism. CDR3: CASSLGGTSTGELFF. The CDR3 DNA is TGTGCCAGCAGTTTGGGGGGGACGTCGACCGGGGAGCTGTTTTTT.